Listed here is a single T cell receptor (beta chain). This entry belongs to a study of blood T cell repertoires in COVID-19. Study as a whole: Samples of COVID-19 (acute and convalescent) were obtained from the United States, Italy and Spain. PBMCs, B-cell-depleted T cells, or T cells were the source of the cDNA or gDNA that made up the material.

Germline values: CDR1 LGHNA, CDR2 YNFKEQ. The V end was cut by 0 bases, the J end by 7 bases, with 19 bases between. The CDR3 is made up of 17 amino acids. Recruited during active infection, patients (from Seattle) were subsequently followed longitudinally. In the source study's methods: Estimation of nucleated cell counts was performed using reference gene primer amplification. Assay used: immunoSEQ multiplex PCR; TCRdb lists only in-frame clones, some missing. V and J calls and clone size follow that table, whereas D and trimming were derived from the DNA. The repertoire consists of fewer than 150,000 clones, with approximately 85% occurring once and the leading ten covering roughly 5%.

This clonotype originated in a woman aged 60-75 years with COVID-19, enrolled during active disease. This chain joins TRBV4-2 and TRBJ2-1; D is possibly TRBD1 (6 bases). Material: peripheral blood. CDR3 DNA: TGTGCCAGCAGCCAAGAGGGGTACAGGGATACGGGTAATGAGCAGTTCTTC. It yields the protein CASSQEGYRDTGNEQFF.